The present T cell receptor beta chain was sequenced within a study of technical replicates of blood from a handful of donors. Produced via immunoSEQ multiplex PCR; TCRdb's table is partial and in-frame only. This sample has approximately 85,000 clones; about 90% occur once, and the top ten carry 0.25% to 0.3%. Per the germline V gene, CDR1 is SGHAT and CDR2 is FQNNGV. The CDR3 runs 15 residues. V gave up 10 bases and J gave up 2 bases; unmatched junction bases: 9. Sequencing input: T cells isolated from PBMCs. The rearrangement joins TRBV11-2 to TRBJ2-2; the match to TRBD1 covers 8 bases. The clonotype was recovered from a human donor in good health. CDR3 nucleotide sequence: TGTGCCACCATCCGGGACAGGAGAAACACCGGGGAGCTGTTTTTT. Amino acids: CATIRDRRNTGELFF.